These 16 T cell receptor beta chains were sequenced from one sample in a study of blood T cell repertoires in COVID-19. Sequencing used immunoSEQ multiplex PCR; TCRdb keeps in-frame clones, though not all of them. The sample shows approximately 160,000 clones, about 88% of them seen only once. Sequencing input: peripheral blood. The receptors stem from a woman older than 75 with acute or convalescent COVID-19.

The chain employs TRBV5-1 and TRBJ2-5, with 7 bases that match TRBD1. CDR3 length: 13 residues. The J segment lost 2 bases and the V segment lost 4 bases, leaving 2 bases of the junction unmatched. The germline V gene encodes CDR1 SGHRS and CDR2 YFSETQ. The CDR3 region is CASSGTVQETQYF. CDR3 nucleotides: TGCGCCAGCAGCGGGACAGTACAAGAGACCCAGTACTTC.

This chain links TRBV3-1 (or the pseudogene TRBV3-2) with TRBJ2-1; maybe TRBD2 (6 bases). V was shortened by 0 bases and J by 9 bases, with 15 bases between the two germline ends. CDR1 and CDR2 (germline): LGHDT, YNNKEL (reference sequence). The CDR3 spans 15 residues. CDR3 sequence: CASSQDVLALSEQFF. The CDR3 DNA sequence: TGTGCCAGCAGCCAAGATGTCCTAGCGCTCAGTGAGCAGTTCTTC.

The CDR3: CASSVDGGISYEQYF. For the CDR3, the DNA is TGCGCCAGCAGCGTCGACGGGGGGATCTCCTACGAGCAGTACTTC. The chain has TRBV5-1 and TRBJ2-7; 7 bases are shared with TRBD2. The trim removed 4 bases at V and 0 bases at J, leaving 7 bases unmatched. From germline, CDR1 is SGHRS and CDR2 YFSETQ. This CDR3 region has 15 residues.

This clone was recorded once. This sequence joins TRBV5-1 and TRBJ1-1; possible D gene TRBD1, 5 bases. The CDR3 is made up of 14 amino acids. Germline lookup yields CDR1 SGHRS and CDR2 YFSETQ. Trimming removed 4 bases from V and 4 bases from J, with 14 bases in between. CDR3 in DNA: TGCGCCAGCAGCCCCAGGGTAGCGGGCACTGAAGCTTTCTTT. Its translation: CASSPRVAGTEAFF.

The gene calls are TRBV3-1 (or the pseudogene TRBV3-2) and TRBJ1-2; TRBD1 matches 10 bases. V dropped 1 base and J dropped 0; count of bases not matched to a gene: 5. The CDR3 loop spans 17 amino acids. CDR1 LGHDT and CDR2 YNNKEL come from the germline V gene (reference sequence). CDR3 in DNA: TGTGCCAGCAGCCAAGGGACAGGGGGTTTAGCTAACTATGGCTACACCTTC. It codes for CASSQGTGGLANYGYTF.

The rearrangement uses TRBV19 and TRBJ1-5, with TRBD1 as a possible D gene (5 bases). Germline V lookup: CDR1 LNHDA, CDR2 SQIVND (reference sequence). The length of the CDR3 is 15 residues. V gave up 5 bases and J gave up 0 bases, with 11 bases separating them. The CDR3 is CASSDRLDSNQPQHF. The CDR3 DNA is TGTGCCAGTAGTGACAGATTAGATAGCAATCAGCCCCAGCATTTT.

V and J are TRBV28 and TRBJ2-7, with a possible D match to TRBD1 (5 bases). The V and J ends lost 6 bases and 7 bases respectively, with 22 bases between them. The V gene's germline CDR1 is MDHEN and CDR2 SYDVKM. This CDR3 spans 15 amino acids. DNA of the CDR3: TGTGCCAGCAGCAAATTCTCAGGGATTTTGGAGGAGCAGTACTTC. Its translation: CASSKFSGILEEQYF.

In regard to this clone: The junction differs from germline at one of its ends, possibly a read error. The chain carries TRBV4-1 and TRBJ2-7; D may be TRBD2 (6 bases). CDR3 length: 14 amino acids. Germline V gives CDR1 MGHRA, CDR2 YSYEKL. The CDR3: CARSPPGVVREQYF. The CDR3 DNA follows: TGCGCCCGCAGCCCCCCGGGGGTCGTACGCGAGCAGTACTTC.

The rearrangement links TRBV5-1 to TRBJ1-6; D gene ambiguous. This CDR3 contains 12 residues. The ends were cut back, 0 bases at V and 8 bases at J, with 3 bases in the middle. The germline gives CDR1 SGHRS, CDR2 YFSETQ. The CDR3 sequence: CASSLVDSPLHF. CDR3 coding DNA: TGCGCCAGCAGCTTGGTAGATTCACCCCTCCACTTT.

This chain joins TRBV5-6 and TRBJ1-2; D ambiguous. Germline CDR1 reads SGHDT; CDR2 reads YYEEEE. CDR3 length: 13 residues. Trimming took off 0 bases at V and 2 bases at J, with 5 bases between the two ends. The CDR3 loop is CASSLELNYGYTF. CDR3 nucleotides: TGTGCCAGCAGCTTGGAATTAAACTATGGCTACACCTTC. The full variable domain, rest sourced from reference TRBV5-6 and TRBJ1-2, is DAGVTQSPTHLIKTRGQQVTLRCSPKSGHDTVSWYQQALGQGPQFIFQYYEEEERQRGNFPDRFSGHQFPNYSSELNVNALLLGDSALYLCASSLELNYGYTFGSGTRLTVV.

J is TRBJ2-7 and V is TRBV5-1, with TRBD2 identical over 8 bases. Germline CDR1 and CDR2: SGHRS and YFSETQ. CDR3 length: 16 residues. V trimming: 5 bases; J trimming: 1 base; junction bases outside the gene matches: 11. The CDR3 spells CASRWDSGLGSYEQYF. CDR3 nucleotide sequence: TGCGCCAGCAGATGGGACTCGGGACTAGGGTCCTACGAGCAGTACTTC.

V gene TRBV10-3 combines with J gene TRBJ2-5; 12 bases align to TRBD2. CDR1 is ENHRY and CDR2 is SYGVKD in the germline V gene. This CDR3 has 15 residues. V lost 10 bases, J lost 4 bases, and 10 bases stayed unmatched. CDR3 sequence (DNA): TGTGCCAGCCGGACTAGCGGGACCTTATCAGAGACCCAGTACTTC. This translates into CASRTSGTLSETQYF.

The chain links TRBV6-1 to TRBJ1-5; D not resolved. Germline CDR1 MNHNS, CDR2 SASEGT. This CDR3 is built from 15 residues. V was cut by 3 bases and J by 3 bases, with 12 bases left in between. CDR3 coding DNA: TGTGCCAGCAGTGATTTGGTCGGGTACAATCAGCCCCAGCATTTT. Amino acid sequence: CASSDLVGYNQPQHF.

The chain uses TRBV5-6 and TRBJ1-2; 8 nucleotides agree with TRBD1. The CDR3 loop spans 16 amino acids. CDR1 and CDR2 from the germline V gene are SGHDT and YYEEEE. V shed 0 bases, J shed 3 bases, and the junction held 7 bases outside the gene matches. The CDR3 spells CASSLGRQGRDYGYTF. For the CDR3, the DNA is TGTGCCAGCAGCTTGGGGCGACAGGGGAGAGACTATGGCTACACCTTC.

This clone was counted at least ten times. This chain uses TRBV5-1 with TRBJ1-1; 7 bases map to TRBD1. With 4 bases clipped from V and 2 bases from J, the junction kept 5 bases outside the gene matches. CDR1 and CDR2 (germline): SGHRS, YFSETQ. The CDR3 is 14 amino acids. The CDR3 DNA sequence: TGCGCCAGCAGCACGGGACAGCCCAACACTGAAGCTTTCTTT. Protein sequence: CASSTGQPNTEAFF.

J is TRBJ2-7 and V is TRBV6-5, with 13 bases aligning to TRBD2. Losses at the gene ends were 10 bases for V and 6 bases for J; bases not matched to a gene: 6. The CDR3 length is 13 residues. Germline V gene data show CDR1 as MNHEY and CDR2 as SVGAGI. Here the CDR3 reads CATTGLAGAEQYF. CDR3 nucleotide sequence: TGTGCCACCACAGGACTAGCGGGAGCCGAGCAGTACTTC.